This TCR beta chain was documented in a study of regulatory T cells in long-lasting Graves disease (dated by TCRdb to about 2021). Broadly, across the study: Persistent Graves' disease meant more than 5 years of antithyroid drug treatment with TSH receptor autoantibodies that stayed positive. The study was registered as a clinical trial and conducted in China. Persistent Graves' disease patients in the clinical cohort had taken antithyroid drugs for 9.5 to 13 years on average. This study used TCR sequencing and RNA sequencing of peripheral blood to compare persistent Graves' disease patients against newly diagnosed Graves' disease patients. A total of 35 or so samples underwent TCR sequencing: about 13 from persistent and roughly 20 from newly diagnosed Graves' disease patients.

The label giving this sample's time point can be read as: persistent/refractory GD, antithyroid drugs over 5 years with positive TRAb. For both TCR sequencing and RNA sequencing, RNA was extracted from PBMCs using TRIzol. The diagnosis of Graves' disease was made according to American Thyroid Association guidelines. Recruitment of patients was carried out at an endocrinology department in Xi'an, China. Each patient gave around 9.2 milliliters of peripheral blood, collected in an EDTA anticoagulant tube. Ficoll Paque Plus density gradient separation was used to isolate PBMCs, and no additional T cell sorting was done. An Agilent 2100 Bioanalyzer and agarose gel were used to check RNA quality, while a NanoDrop 2000 measured RNA concentration. This clonotype was recorded a few times. No cognate antigen has been identified for it. No base quality information exists; no much larger clone differs at one position.

Overall results and qualifications from the work: As a limitation, the authors acknowledged that the small sample size may reduce accuracy. TRBV28, TRBJ1-2 and TRBJ2-5 were preferentially used in persistent disease, while TRBV20-1 and TRBJ2-1 were favored in newly diagnosed disease. Only the TCR beta chain was sequenced and analyzed. Peripheral blood alone was examined, since thyroid tissue, which constituted the primary lesion, could not be accessed. Compared with newly diagnosed patients, patients with persistent Graves' disease had lower TCR Shannon entropy and fewer highly expanded clones, which suggests clonal expansion. Patients with persistent disease shared more public clonotypes (about 2,900) than newly diagnosed patients did (966).

The junction shows trimming of 4 bases on V and 4 bases on J, plus 13 bases between the germline ends. The germline V gene provides CDR1 SQVTM and CDR2 ANQGSEA. Inclusive of the bounding cysteine and phenylalanine, the CDR3 is 13 residues long. The kept DNA is CDR3 alone, 39 bases in frame from the first base. The method behind the library was multiplex PCR. The sequencer was an Illumina HiSeq 4000. iRepertoire HTBI primers and Arm-PCR amplification of CDR3 regions were used to construct TCR beta libraries. PCR products were gel purified before sequencing. Regarding the original processing steps: Gene usage analysis of CDR3 amino acid clonotypes relied on the 60 or so TRBV and 12 to 15 TRBJ segments identified across samples. COPE and FqMerger were used to merge filtered high-quality paired reads into contigs. BLAST was used to align contigs to IMGT TRBV, TRBD and TRBJ reference genes, with CDR3 defined following IMGT. Any clonotype with a frequency above 0.1% was counted as a highly expanded clone. Repertoire diversity was measured by Shannon entropy, and V-J evenness by the Gini coefficient. A clonotype found in more than one individual was treated as public. In-frame beta chains were kept once TCRdb had trimmed the public reads at Q25 with fastp and called clones with MiXCR. A single entry per CDR3 protein holds the most common genes and DNA from its merged rows. V and J calls and clone size were set by TCRdb, not the authors. In all, the sample holds a few hundred thousand distinct CDR3 sequences, and 20% to 30% of those were seen once. Clones ranked in the top ten supply around 24% of the sample.

The V and J genes are TRBV29-1 and TRBJ1-2; possibly the D gene is TRBD1, per 6 matching bases. This sequence originates from a female donor with Graves disease. The sequences come from peripheral blood mononuclear cells (PBMCs), collected when the disease was refractory, from a patient treated with antithyroid drugs. This receptor has the CDR3 CSVGGGPSYGYTF. Read as DNA, the sequence is TGCAGCGTTGGGGGGGGCCCAAGCTATGGCTACACCTTC.